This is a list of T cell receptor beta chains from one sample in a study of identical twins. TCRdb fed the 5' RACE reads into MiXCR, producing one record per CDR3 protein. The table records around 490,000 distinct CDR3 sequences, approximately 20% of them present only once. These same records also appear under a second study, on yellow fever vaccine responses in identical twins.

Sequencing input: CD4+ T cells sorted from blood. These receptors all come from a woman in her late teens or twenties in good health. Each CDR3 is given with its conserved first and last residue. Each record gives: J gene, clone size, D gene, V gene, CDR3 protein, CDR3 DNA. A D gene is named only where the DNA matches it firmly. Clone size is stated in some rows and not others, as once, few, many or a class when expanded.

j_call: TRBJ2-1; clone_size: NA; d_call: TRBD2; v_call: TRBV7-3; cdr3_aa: CASSALAGARNEQFF; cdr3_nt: TGTGCCAGCAGCGCACTAGCGGGAGCGCGAAATGAGCAGTTCTTC
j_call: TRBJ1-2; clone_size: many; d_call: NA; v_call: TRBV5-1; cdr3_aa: CASSSTGKGTSYGYTF; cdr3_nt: TGCGCCAGCAGCTCAACCGGGAAGGGGACATCCTATGGCTACACCTTC
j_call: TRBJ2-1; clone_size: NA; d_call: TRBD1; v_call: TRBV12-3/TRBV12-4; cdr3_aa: CASSPPDRINEQFF; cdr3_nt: TGTGCCAGCAGTCCACCGGACAGGATCAATGAGCAGTTCTTC
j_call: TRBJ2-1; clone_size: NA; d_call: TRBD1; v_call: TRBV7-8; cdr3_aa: CASSLVGQGWDEQFF; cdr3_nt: TGTGCCAGCAGCTTAGTTGGACAGGGGTGGGATGAGCAGTTCTTC
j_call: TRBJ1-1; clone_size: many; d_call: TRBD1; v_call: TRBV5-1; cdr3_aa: CASSQTGANTEAFF; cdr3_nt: TGCGCCAGCAGCCAGACAGGGGCGAACACTGAAGCTTTCTTT
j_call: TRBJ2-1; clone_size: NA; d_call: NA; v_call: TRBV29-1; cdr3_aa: CSVEYFDEQFF; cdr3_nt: TGCAGCGTTGAGTATTTCGATGAGCAGTTCTTC
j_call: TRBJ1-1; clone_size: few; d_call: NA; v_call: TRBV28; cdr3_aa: CASSSHRLGVSTEAFF; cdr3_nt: TGTGCCAGCAGTTCGCACCGGTTGGGGGTTTCCACTGAAGCTTTCTTT
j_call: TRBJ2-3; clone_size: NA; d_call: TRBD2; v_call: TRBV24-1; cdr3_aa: CATSDLGAGGGTDTQYF; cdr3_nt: TGTGCCACCAGTGATTTAGGCGCGGGGGGTGGCACAGATACGCAGTATTTT
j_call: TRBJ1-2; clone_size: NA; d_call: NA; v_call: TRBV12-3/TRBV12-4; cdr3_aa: CASSRHYGYTF; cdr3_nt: TGTGCCAGCAGTCGACACTATGGCTACACCTTC
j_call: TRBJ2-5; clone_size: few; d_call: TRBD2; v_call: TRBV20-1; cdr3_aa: CSARSSGGETQYF; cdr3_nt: TGCAGTGCTAGATCTAGCGGGGGGGAGACCCAGTACTTC
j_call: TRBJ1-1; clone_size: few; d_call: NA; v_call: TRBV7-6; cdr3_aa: CASKPEQFVTEAFF; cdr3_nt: TGTGCCAGCAAGCCAGAACAGTTTGTCACTGAAGCTTTCTTT
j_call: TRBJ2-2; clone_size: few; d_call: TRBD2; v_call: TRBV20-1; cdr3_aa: CSAGTSGSTGELFF; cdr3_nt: TGCAGTGCCGGGACTAGCGGGAGCACCGGGGAGCTGTTTTTT
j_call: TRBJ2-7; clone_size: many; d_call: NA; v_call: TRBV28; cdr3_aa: CASSLDGPYEQYF; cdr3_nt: TGTGCCAGCAGTTTGGACGGACCCTACGAGCAGTACTTC
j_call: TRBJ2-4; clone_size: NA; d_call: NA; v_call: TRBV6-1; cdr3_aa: CASSPLVLAKNIQYF; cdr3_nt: TGTGCCAGCAGTCCGCTCGTATTAGCCAAAAACATTCAGTACTTC
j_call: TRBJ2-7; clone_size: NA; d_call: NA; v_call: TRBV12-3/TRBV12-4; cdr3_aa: CASRSPRLGDEQYF; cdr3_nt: TGTGCCAGCAGGTCTCCTCGCCTAGGGGACGAGCAGTACTTC
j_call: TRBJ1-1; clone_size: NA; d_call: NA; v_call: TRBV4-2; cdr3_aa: CASSQGGTPVNTEAFF; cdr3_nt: TGTGCCAGCAGCCAAGGAGGGACCCCCGTCAACACTGAAGCTTTCTTT
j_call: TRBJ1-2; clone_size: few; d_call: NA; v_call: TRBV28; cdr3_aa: CAGSGPGHGRKDYGYTF; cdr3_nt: TGTGCCGGCTCCGGTCCGGGACACGGGAGAAAAGACTATGGCTACACCTTC
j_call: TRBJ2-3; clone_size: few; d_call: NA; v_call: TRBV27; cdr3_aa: CASSLTEHTDTQYF; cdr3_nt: TGTGCCAGCAGTCTAACGGAACACACAGATACGCAGTATTTT
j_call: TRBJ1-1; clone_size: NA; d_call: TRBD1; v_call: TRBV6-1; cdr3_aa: CASSETGLNTEAFF; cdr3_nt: TGTGCCAGCAGTGAGACAGGGTTGAACACTGAAGCTTTCTTT
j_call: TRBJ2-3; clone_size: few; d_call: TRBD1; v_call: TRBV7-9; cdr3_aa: CASSLGVMTGGIDTQYF; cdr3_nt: TGTGCCAGCAGCCTTGGTGTCATGACAGGGGGCATAGATACGCAGTATTTT
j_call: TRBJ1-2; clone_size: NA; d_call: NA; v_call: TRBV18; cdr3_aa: CASSPTARTDYGYTF; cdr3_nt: TGTGCCAGCTCACCCACGGCACGGACGGACTATGGCTACACCTTC
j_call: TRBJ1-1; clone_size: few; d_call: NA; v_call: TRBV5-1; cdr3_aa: CASSFFAAPNTEAFF; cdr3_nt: TGCGCCAGCAGCTTTTTCGCGGCTCCGAACACTGAAGCTTTCTTT
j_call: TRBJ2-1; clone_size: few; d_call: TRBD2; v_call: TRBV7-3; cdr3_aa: CASSQTLAGSSYNEQFF; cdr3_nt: TGTGCCAGCAGCCAGACACTAGCGGGGAGCTCCTACAATGAGCAGTTCTTC
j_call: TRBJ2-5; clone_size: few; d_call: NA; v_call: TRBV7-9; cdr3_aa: CASSPKNRDETQYF; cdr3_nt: TGTGCCAGCAGCCCAAAAAACAGGGACGAGACCCAGTACTTC
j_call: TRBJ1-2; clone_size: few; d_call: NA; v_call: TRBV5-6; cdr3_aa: CASSSITGTGDYGYTF; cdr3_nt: TGTGCCAGCAGCTCTATAACCGGGACGGGAGATTATGGCTACACCTTC
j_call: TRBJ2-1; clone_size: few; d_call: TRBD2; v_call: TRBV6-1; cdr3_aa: CASTLRLAGNNEQFF; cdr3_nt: TGTGCCAGCACCTTGCGACTAGCGGGAAACAATGAGCAGTTCTTC
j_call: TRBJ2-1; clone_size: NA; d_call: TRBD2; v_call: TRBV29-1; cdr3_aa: CSAPSAGTSDRPAPYNEQFF; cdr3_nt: TGCAGCGCCCCGAGTGCCGGGACTAGCGACAGACCGGCCCCCTACAATGAGCAGTTCTTC
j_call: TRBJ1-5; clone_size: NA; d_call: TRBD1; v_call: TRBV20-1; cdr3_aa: CSARDSRQGVGQPQHF; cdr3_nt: TGCAGTGCTAGAGATTCCCGACAGGGCGTAGGTCAGCCCCAGCATTTT
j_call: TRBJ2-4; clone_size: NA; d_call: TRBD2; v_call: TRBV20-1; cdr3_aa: CSAGRLAGDMRGGKNIQYF; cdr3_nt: TGCAGTGCGGGCCGACTAGCGGGAGATATGAGGGGGGGCAAAAACATTCAGTACTTC
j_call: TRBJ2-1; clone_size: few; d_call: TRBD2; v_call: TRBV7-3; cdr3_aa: CASSLRGTGGDNEQFF; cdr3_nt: TGTGCCAGCAGCTTAAGGGGGACGGGAGGAGACAATGAGCAGTTCTTC
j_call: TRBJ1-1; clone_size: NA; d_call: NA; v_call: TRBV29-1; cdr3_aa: CSGQTGNTEAFF; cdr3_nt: TGCAGTGGCCAAACAGGGAACACTGAAGCTTTCTTT
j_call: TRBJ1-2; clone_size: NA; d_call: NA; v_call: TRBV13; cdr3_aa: CASSKNRVGYGYTF; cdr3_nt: TGTGCCAGCAGCAAAAACAGGGTTGGCTATGGCTACACCTTC
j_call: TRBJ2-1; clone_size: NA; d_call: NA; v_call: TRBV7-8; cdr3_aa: CASSRNLGLLGEQFF; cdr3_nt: TGTGCCAGCAGCCGGAACCTCGGACTTTTGGGTGAGCAGTTCTTC
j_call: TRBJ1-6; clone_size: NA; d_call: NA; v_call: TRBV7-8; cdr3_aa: CASSPQQGGDSPLHF; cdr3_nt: TGTGCCAGCAGCCCACAACAGGGTGGAGATTCACCCCTCCACTTT
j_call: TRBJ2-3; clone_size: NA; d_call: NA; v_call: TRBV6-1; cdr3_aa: CASSELSREFYRHTDTQYF; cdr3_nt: TGTGCCAGCAGTGAACTAAGCAGGGAATTTTACAGGCATACAGATACGCAGTATTTT
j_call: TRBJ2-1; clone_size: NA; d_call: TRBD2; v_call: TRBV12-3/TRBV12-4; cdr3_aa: CASSPTYGGRAYNEQFF; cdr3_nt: TGTGCCAGCAGTCCGACATATGGGGGGAGGGCGTACAATGAGCAGTTCTTC
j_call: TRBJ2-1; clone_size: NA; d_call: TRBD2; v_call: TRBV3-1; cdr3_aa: CASSQEVLAGHNEQFF; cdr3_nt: TGTGCCAGCAGCCAAGAAGTACTAGCGGGTCACAATGAGCAGTTCTTC
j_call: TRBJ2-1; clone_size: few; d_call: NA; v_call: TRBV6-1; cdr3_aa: CASRWGYNEQFF; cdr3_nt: TGTGCCAGCAGATGGGGATACAATGAGCAGTTCTTC
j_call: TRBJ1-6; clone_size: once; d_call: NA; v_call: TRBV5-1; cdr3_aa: CASSTDRDSPLHF; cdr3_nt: TGCGCCAGCAGCACGGACAGAGATTCACCCCTCCACTTT
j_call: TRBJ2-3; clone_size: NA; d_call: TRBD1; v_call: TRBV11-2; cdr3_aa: CASSLGTVSRTSTDTQYF; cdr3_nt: TGTGCCAGCAGCCTGGGGACAGTATCCCGTACTAGCACAGATACGCAGTATTTT
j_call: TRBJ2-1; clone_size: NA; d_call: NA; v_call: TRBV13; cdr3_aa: CASSLVRDVPFF; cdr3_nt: TGTGCCAGCAGCTTAGTCAGGGACGTCCCGTTCTTC
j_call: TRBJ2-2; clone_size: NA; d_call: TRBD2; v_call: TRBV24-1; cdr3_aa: CATSRGLAANTGELFF; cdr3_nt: TGTGCCACCAGTAGGGGACTAGCGGCGAACACCGGGGAGCTGTTTTTT